The rows below give T cell receptor beta chains drawn from one sample of a study of siplizumab effects on memory and regulatory T cells. This table comes from immunoSEQ multiplex PCR, and its TCRdb copy is limited to in-frame clones, with some not included. This table holds approximately 70,000 clones, under 95% found once. The sample consisted of CD8+ T cells sorted from blood. The origin of the receptors is a human donor in good health. Each CDR3 is given with its conserved first and last residue. A D gene is named only where the DNA matches it firmly. Size values are once, few and many counts, or a class for expanded clones, and some rows have none.

CDR3nt: TGCGCCAGCAGCCTCGGGGTCGGGGCCGGGGAGCTGTTTTTT; CDR3aa: CASSLGVGAGELFF; abundance: -; v_gene: TRBV4-1; d_gene: -; j_gene: TRBJ2-2; len: 14
CDR3nt: TGCAGCGCCCGGGACCTCACAGATACGCAGTATTTT; CDR3aa: CSARDLTDTQYF; abundance: -; v_gene: TRBV29-1; d_gene: -; j_gene: TRBJ2-3; len: 12
CDR3nt: TGTGCCAGCAGTTATTCCCCTTCTGCCCGGCTCCAGCATTTT; CDR3aa: CASSYSPSARLQHF; abundance: -; v_gene: TRBV6-5; d_gene: -; j_gene: TRBJ1-5; len: 14
CDR3nt: TGTGCCAGCAGTTACGCACCGGGACAGGGGGCTAGGTTATGGTTCTTC; CDR3aa: CASSYAPGQGARLWFF; abundance: -; v_gene: TRBV6-5; d_gene: TRBD1; j_gene: TRBJ2-1; len: 16
CDR3nt: TGTGCCAGCAGCTTCAGAAGCGAATTCTTC; CDR3aa: CASSFRSEFF; abundance: -; v_gene: TRBV5-8; d_gene: -; j_gene: TRBJ2-1; len: 10
CDR3nt: TGTGCCAGTAGTATAGCCAGGGACTACGAGCAGTACTTC; CDR3aa: CASSIARDYEQYF; abundance: -; v_gene: TRBV19; d_gene: -; j_gene: TRBJ2-7; len: 13
CDR3nt: TGTGCCAGCAGCTTATCAGAGGACGAGCAGTACTTC; CDR3aa: CASSLSEDEQYF; abundance: -; v_gene: TRBV7-6; d_gene: -; j_gene: TRBJ2-7; len: 12
CDR3nt: TGTGCCAGCAGCAAAGCGTCTCTTCAGGGGTTCTACGAGCAGTACTTC; CDR3aa: CASSKASLQGFYEQYF; abundance: once; v_gene: TRBV21-1; d_gene: -; j_gene: TRBJ2-7; len: 16
CDR3nt: TGTGCCAGCAGCTACGGGACAGGGGCTGGAAACACCATATATTTT; CDR3aa: CASSYGTGAGNTIYF; abundance: -; v_gene: TRBV7-2; d_gene: TRBD1; j_gene: TRBJ1-3; len: 15
CDR3nt: TGTGCCAGCAGTTACACCAGGGATGCTCCAATTTATGGCTACACCTTC; CDR3aa: CASSYTRDAPIYGYTF; abundance: -; v_gene: TRBV6-5; d_gene: -; j_gene: TRBJ1-2; len: 16
CDR3nt: TGCGCCAGCAGCCCTTCCGATGGGGTTGGGGATACGCAGTATTTT; CDR3aa: CASSPSDGVGDTQYF; abundance: -; v_gene: TRBV5-1; d_gene: -; j_gene: TRBJ2-3; len: 15